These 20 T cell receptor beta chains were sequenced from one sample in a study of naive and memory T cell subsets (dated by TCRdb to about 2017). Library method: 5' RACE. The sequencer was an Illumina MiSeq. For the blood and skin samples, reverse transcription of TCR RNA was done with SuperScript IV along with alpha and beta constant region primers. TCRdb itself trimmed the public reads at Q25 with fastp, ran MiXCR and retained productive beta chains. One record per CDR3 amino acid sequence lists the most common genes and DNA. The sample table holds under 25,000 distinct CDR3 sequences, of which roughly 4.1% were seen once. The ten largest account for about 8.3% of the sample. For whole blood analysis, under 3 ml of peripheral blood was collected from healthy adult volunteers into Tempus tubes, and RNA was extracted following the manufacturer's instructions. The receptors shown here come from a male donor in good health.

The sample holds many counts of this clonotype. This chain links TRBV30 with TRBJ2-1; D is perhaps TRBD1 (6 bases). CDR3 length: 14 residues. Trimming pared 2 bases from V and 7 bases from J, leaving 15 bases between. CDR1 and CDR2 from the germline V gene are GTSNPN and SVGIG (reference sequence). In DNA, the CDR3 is TGTGCCTGGAGTCCCGCGACAGGAGAGAATGAGCAGTTCTTC. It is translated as CAWSPATGENEQFF.

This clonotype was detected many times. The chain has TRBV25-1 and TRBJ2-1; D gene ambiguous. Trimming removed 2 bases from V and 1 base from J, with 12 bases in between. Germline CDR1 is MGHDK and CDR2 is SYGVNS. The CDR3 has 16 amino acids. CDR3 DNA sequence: TGTGCCAGCAGTGAAGGGTTTGGGCTATCCTACAATGAGCAGTTCTTC. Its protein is CASSEGFGLSYNEQFF.

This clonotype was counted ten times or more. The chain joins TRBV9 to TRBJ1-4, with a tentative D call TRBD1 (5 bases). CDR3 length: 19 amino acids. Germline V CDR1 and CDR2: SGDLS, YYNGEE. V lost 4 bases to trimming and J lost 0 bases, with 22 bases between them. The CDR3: CASSQKEERGSSTNEKLFF. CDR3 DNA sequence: TGTGCCAGCAGCCAAAAGGAGGAGAGGGGATCGTCAACTAATGAAAAACTGTTTTTT.

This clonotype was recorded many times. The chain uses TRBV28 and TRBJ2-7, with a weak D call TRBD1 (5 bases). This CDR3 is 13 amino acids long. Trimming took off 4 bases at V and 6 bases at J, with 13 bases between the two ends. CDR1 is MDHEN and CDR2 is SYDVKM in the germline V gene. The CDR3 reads CASSYKGRIEQYF. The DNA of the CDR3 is TGTGCCAGCAGTTATAAGGGGCGGATCGAGCAGTACTTC.

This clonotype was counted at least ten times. The CDR3 spells CASSFLDRDTEAFF. The CDR3 DNA is TGTGCCAGCAGTTTCCTCGACAGAGACACTGAAGCTTTCTTT. The chain links TRBV27 to TRBJ1-1, with D perhaps matching TRBD1 (5 bases). The CDR3 is made up of 14 amino acids. Germline CDR1 is MNHEY and CDR2 is SMNVEV (reference sequence). V was pared by 3 bases and J by 3 bases, with 11 bases between.

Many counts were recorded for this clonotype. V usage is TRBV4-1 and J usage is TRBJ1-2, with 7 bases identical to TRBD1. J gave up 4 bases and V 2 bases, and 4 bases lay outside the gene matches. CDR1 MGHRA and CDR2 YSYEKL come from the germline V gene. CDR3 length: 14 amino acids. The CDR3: CASSQMSGGYGYTF. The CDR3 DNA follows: TGCGCCAGCAGCCAAATGTCAGGGGGCTATGGCTACACCTTC.

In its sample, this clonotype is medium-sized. The CDR3 protein is CSAQRPPDTQYF. The CDR3 bases are TGCAGTGCTCAAAGACCTCCAGATACGCAGTATTTT. The chain uses TRBV20-1 and TRBJ2-3; no clear D. V shed 5 bases and J shed 4 bases, with 10 bases lying between them. This CDR3 spans 12 amino acids. Germline V gene lookup returns CDR1 DFQATT and CDR2 SNEGSKA (reference sequence).

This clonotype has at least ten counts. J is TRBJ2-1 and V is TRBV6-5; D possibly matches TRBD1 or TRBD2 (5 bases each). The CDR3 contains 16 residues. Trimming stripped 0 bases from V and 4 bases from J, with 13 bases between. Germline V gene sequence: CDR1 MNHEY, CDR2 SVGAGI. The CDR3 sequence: CASSYSSSWGYNEQFF. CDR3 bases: TGTGCCAGCAGTTACTCCTCTTCCTGGGGGTACAATGAGCAGTTCTTC.

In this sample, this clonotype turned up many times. The CDR3 spells CASSFRQGPNIQYF. The CDR3 nucleotides are TGTGCCAGCAGTTTCAGACAGGGGCCTAACATTCAGTACTTC. V and J are TRBV28 and TRBJ2-4, with 8 bases that match TRBD1. J gave up 7 bases and V 3 bases, and 5 bases lay outside the gene matches. Germline V gene lookup returns CDR1 MDHEN and CDR2 SYDVKM. CDR3 size: 14 residues.

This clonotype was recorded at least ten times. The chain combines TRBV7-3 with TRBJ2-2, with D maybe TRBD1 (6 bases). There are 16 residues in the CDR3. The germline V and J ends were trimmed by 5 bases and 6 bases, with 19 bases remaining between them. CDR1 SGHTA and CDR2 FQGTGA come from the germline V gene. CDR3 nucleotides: TGTGCCAGCAGCATGACGGGGCAGGGGATCGCCGGGGAGCTGTTTTTT. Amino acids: CASSMTGQGIAGELFF.

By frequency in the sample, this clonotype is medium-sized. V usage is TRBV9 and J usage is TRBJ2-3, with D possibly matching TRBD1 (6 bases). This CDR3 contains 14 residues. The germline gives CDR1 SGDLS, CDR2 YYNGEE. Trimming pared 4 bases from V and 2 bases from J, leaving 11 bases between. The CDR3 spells CASSKGDTTDTQYF. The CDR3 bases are TGTGCCAGCAGCAAGGGGGATACCACAGATACGCAGTATTTT. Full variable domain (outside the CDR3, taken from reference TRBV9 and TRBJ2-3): DSGVTQTPKHLITATGQRVTLRCSPRSGDLSVYWYQQSLDQGLQFLIQYYNGEERAKGNILERFSAQQFPDLHSELNLSSLELGDSALYFCASSKGDTTDTQYFGPGTRLTVL.

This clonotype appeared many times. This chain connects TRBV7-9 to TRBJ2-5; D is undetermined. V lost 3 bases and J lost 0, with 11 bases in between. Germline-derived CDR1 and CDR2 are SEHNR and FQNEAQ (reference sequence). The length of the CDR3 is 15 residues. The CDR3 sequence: CASSFGWEYQETQYF. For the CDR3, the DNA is TGTGCCAGCAGCTTTGGTTGGGAATACCAAGAGACCCAGTACTTC. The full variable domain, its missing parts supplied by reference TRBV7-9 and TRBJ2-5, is DTGVSQNPRHKITKRGQNVTFRCDPISEHNRLYWYRQTLGQGPEFLTYFQNEAQLEKSRLLSDRFSAERPKGSFSTLEIQRTEQGDSAMYLCASSFGWEYQETQYFGPGTRLLVL.

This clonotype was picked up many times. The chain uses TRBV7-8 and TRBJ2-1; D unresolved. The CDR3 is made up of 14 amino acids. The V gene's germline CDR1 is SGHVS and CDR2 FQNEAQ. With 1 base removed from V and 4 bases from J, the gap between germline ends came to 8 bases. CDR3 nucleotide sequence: TGTGCCAGCAGCTTAGGACTTGAGTACAATGAGCAGTTCTTC. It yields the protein CASSLGLEYNEQFF.

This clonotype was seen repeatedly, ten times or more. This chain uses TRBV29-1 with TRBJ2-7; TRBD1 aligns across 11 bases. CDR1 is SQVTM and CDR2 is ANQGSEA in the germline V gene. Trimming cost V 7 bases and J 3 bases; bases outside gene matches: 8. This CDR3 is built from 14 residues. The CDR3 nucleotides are TGCAGCGCCGGACAGGGGGCCAATGGCTACGAGCAGTACTTC. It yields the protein CSAGQGANGYEQYF.

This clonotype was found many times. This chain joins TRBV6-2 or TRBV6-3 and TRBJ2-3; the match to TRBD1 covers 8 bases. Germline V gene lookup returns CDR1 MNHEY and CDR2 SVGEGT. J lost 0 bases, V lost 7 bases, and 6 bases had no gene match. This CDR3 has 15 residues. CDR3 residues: CASILQGGSTDTQYF. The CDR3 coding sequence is TGTGCCAGCATCCTACAGGGGGGTAGCACAGATACGCAGTATTTT.

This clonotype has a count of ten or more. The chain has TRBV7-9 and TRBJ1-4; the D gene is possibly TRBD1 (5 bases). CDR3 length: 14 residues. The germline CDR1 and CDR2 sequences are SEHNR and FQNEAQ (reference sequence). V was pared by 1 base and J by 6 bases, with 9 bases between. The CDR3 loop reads CASSLGGADEKLFF. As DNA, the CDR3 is TGTGCCAGCAGCTTAGGAGGGGCGGATGAAAAACTGTTTTTT. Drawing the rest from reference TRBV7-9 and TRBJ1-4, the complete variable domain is DTGVSQNPRHKITKRGQNVTFRCDPISEHNRLYWYRQTLGQGPEFLTYFQNEAQLEKSRLLSDRFSAERPKGSFSTLEIQRTEQGDSAMYLCASSLGGADEKLFFGSGTQLSVL.

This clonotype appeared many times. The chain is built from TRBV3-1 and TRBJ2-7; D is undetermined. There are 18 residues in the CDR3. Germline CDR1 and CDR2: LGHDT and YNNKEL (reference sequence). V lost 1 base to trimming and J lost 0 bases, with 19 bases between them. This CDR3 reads CASSQGFAFDGPSYEQYF. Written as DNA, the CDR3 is TGTGCCAGCAGCCAAGGGTTCGCTTTCGACGGGCCCTCCTACGAGCAGTACTTC.

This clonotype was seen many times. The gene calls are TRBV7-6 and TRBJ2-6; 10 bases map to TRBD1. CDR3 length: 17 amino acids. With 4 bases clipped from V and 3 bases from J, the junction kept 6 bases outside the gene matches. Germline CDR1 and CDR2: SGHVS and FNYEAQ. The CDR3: CASSYGTGDSGANVLTF. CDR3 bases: TGTGCCAGCAGCTATGGGACAGGGGATAGTGGGGCCAACGTCCTGACTTTC. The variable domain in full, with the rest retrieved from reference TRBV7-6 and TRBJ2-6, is GAGVSQSPRYKVTKRGQDVALRCDPISGHVSLYWYRQALGQGPEFLTYFNYEAQQDKSGLPNDRFSAERPEGSISTLTIQRTEQRDSAMYRCASSYGTGDSGANVLTFGAGSRLTVL.

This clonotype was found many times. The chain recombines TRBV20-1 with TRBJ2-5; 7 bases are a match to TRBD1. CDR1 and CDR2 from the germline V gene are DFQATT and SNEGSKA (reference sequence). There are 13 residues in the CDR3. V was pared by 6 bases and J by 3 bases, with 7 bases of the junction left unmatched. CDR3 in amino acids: CSARQGGKETQYF. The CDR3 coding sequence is TGCAGTGCCCGACAGGGTGGTAAAGAGACCCAGTACTTC.

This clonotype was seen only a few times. The CDR3 DNA reads TGTGCCAGCAGTTACGGCCACGAGCAGTACTTC. It encodes CASSYGHEQYF. The V call is TRBV6-5, the J call TRBJ2-7; the D is unclear. The germline CDR1 and CDR2 sequences are MNHEY and SVGAGI. The CDR3 loop spans 11 amino acids. Trimming took off 2 bases at V and 5 bases at J, with 4 bases between the two ends.